This T cell receptor beta chain was obtained from a study of T cells in narcolepsy. Study as a whole: Healthy controls were enrolled alongside patients with narcolepsy type 1 or type 2.

Concerning this clone itself: Its specificity is not known.

Trimming took 0 bases from V and 6 from J, leaving 9 bases between them. Germline CDR1 is SEHNR and CDR2 is FQNEAQ (reference sequence). The CDR3 runs to 13 residues. Sequenced by immunoSEQ multiplex PCR; TCRdb stores in-frame clones only, minus some. The sample has about 27,000 clones; roughly 81% are singletons. General study findings and limits: In some patient and control memory CD4+ samples, autoreactive clones were absent. Healthy controls reportedly lacked the autoreactive clonotypes serially found in patients' blood. Same-patient CSF and blood CD4+ T cell clonotypes included HCRT-specific and TRIB2-specific autoreactive ones.

This chain connects TRBV7-9 to TRBJ2-7, with D unclear. The sample comprised CD45RA- memory CD4+ T cells from PBMCs. The source of this sequence is a human donor with narcolepsy. CDR3 coding DNA: TGTGCCAGCAGCTTAGCAGGGTCTGGCGAGCAGTACTTC. Translation: CASSLAGSGEQYF.